This TCR beta chain was retrieved from a study of T cells in Graves' hyperthyroidism and ophthalmopathy. Notes on the study in general: Most thyroid clonotypes expanded above 0.001 appeared in blood too. A model using 13 V-J features told ophthalmopathy apart from stable hyperthyroidism.

Turning to this clonotype: Its cognate antigen is unknown.

Patients with uncontrolled infections, other autoimmune diseases, pregnancy or lactation were excluded. Amplified regions were TCR beta CDR3 sequences from RNA transcripts. HTBI primers were the set used in a first-round RT-PCR of the TCR CDR3. TCRdb fed the multiplex PCR reads into MiXCR, producing one record per CDR3 protein. The sample includes 550,000 to 700,000 distinct CDR3 sequences, 35% to 55% seen only once; the top ten take 19%. The clonotype originates from an adult woman with Graves' disease, either hyperthyroidism or ophthalmopathy (not recorded which). The sequencing sample was made of peripheral blood or thyroid tissue (not recorded which).

The CDR3 region is CASSARDTGKGGYTF. CDR3 bases: TGTGCCAGCAGTGCTAGAGATACAGGGAAAGGTGGCTACACCTTC. This chain joins TRBV25-1 and TRBJ1-2; D is possibly TRBD1 (6 bases). Trimming took off 4 bases at V and 7 bases at J, with 19 bases between the two ends. The V gene's germline CDR1 is MGHDK and CDR2 SYGVNS. This CDR3 has 15 amino acids.